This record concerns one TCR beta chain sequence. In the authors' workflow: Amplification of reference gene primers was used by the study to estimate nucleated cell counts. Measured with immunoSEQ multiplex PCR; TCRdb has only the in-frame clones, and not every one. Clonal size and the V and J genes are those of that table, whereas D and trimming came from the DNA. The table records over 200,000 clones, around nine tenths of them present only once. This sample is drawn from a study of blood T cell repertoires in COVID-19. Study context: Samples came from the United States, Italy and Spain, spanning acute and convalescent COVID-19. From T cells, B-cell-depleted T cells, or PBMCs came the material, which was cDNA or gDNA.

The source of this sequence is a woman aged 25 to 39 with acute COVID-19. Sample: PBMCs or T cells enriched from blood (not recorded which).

The CDR3 nucleotides read TGTGCCAGCAGCCAAAACAGGGGGCCTGGCAATGAGCAGTTCTTC. Amino acid sequence: CASSQNRGPGNEQFF. The chain joins TRBV11-3 to TRBJ2-1; 9 nucleotides match TRBD1. V shed 5 bases, J shed 6 bases, and the junction held 8 bases outside the gene matches. Germline V lookup: CDR1 SGHNT, CDR2 YENEEA. The CDR3 sequence is 15 residues long. Using reference TRBV11-3 and TRBJ2-1 for the parts outside the CDR3, the full variable domain is EAGVVQSPRYKIIEKKQPVAFWCNPISGHNTLYWYLQNLGQGPELLIRYENEEAVDDSQLPKDRFSAERLKGVDSTLKIQPAELGDSAVYLCASSQNRGPGNEQFFGPGTRLTVL.